A selection of T cell receptor beta chains follows, all from one sample in a study of radiation and T cells in renal cell carcinoma. Measured with immunoSEQ multiplex PCR; TCRdb has only the in-frame clones, and not every one. The profile covers 13,000 to 15,000 clones, with just over 55% appearing a single time and approximately 13% taken by the ten largest. Sequenced material: tumor tissue, taken from a patient whose treatment was nephrectomy without radiotherapy. These receptors all stem from a man between 45 and 60 years old with renal cell carcinoma. Each CDR3 is given without its conserved first and last residue. Size is omitted from some rows. Given values are once, few, many or a class for expanded clones.

j_gene | v_gene | abundance | CDR3aa
TRBJ2-1 | TRBV6-1 | few | ASTESRYNEQF
TRBJ2-3 | TRBV19 | NA | ASSIRDYTDTQY
TRBJ1-6 | TRBV30 | few | AWSRDDYNSPLH
TRBJ1-2 | TRBV27 | NA | ASSQKGGGGYGYT
TRBJ2-5 | TRBV7-9 | NA | ASSLGTAKETQY
TRBJ2-1 | TRBV10-3 | few | AISDPGTSGGSSYNEQF
TRBJ1-5 | TRBV6-5 | NA | ASSPDRNQPQH
TRBJ1-1 | TRBV6-5 | few | ASKQGASPLSAF
TRBJ2-7 | TRBV30 | NA | AWSGKREQY
TRBJ1-2 | TRBV19 | NA | ASSPGPGRDLGYT
TRBJ2-2 | TRBV5-1 | NA | ASSQISTGELF
TRBJ2-4 | TRBV19 | NA | ASSIIRGRDWQNIQY
TRBJ2-4 | TRBV25-1 | NA | ASSGLAGSRRDIQY
TRBJ2-1 | TRBV7-8 | NA | ASSLAFTGTLYNEQF
TRBJ1-1 | TRBV18 | NA | ASSPPGGRGTEAF
TRBJ2-6 | TRBV9 | medium-sized | ASSVGGVPSGANVLT
TRBJ1-5 | TRBV28 | NA | ASSPSGTGNQPQH
TRBJ1-2 | TRBV28 | NA | ASRPAGGSNYGYT
TRBJ2-7 | TRBV7-2 | once | ASSSGTGYYEQY
TRBJ1-2 | TRBV6-5 | few | ASSYSPAVGYT
TRBJ2-7 | TRBV6-6 | NA | ASSYVGQGLYEQY
TRBJ1-5 | TRBV7-8 | once | ASSPLGGGGQPQH
TRBJ1-5 | TRBV7-2 | NA | ASSLDKAGNQPQH
TRBJ2-7 | TRBV7-2 | NA | ASSLEGLGGLSYEQY
TRBJ1-5 | TRBV2 | NA | ASSEFGTQSNQPQH
TRBJ2-2 | TRBV4-2 | NA | ASSQGDKSGELF
TRBJ2-2 | TRBV6-5 | NA | ASSYSLATNTGELF
TRBJ1-1 | TRBV30 | NA | AWSRVGMSTEAF
TRBJ2-7 | TRBV5-1 | NA | ASSRGTGGFYEQY
TRBJ1-2 | TRBV6-1 | NA | ASSVSGGSYGYT
TRBJ1-5 | TRBV19 | few | ASNRALGNQPQH
TRBJ1-1 | TRBV19 | once | ASSPHREWNTEAF
TRBJ2-1 | TRBV14 | NA | ASSQERRGQGGNEQF
TRBJ1-4 | TRBV6-5 | medium-sized | ASRVRGDGEKLF
TRBJ1-1 | TRBV7-2 | NA | ASSLRGMNTEAF
TRBJ2-1 | TRBV6-1 | NA | ASRGYNEQF
TRBJ2-6 | TRBV18 | NA | ASSPSGFSGANVLT
TRBJ2-4 | TRBV6-5 | NA | ASSYSTQKNIQY
TRBJ2-4 | TRBV4-2 | few | ASSQDTVTIQY
TRBJ1-4 | TRBV5-1 | NA | ASSNSLLGSANEKLF
TRBJ2-2 | TRBV10-1 | medium-sized | ASSEGGFGTGELF
TRBJ2-7 | TRBV27 | few | ASSFSASYEQY
TRBJ2-1 | TRBV10-3 | NA | AISGTRGTLQF
TRBJ1-1 | TRBV10-1 | NA | ASSESRNTEAF
TRBJ2-3 | TRBV5-5 | few | ASSPGGGFTDTQY
TRBJ1-2 | TRBV18 | few | ASSVDRANYGYT
TRBJ2-3 | TRBV15 | NA | ATSEMWSSGDTQY
TRBJ1-1 | TRBV7-9 | NA | ASSPGTGGVGTEAF
TRBJ2-4 | TRBV2 | NA | ASSEASPIVGNIQY
TRBJ2-7 | TRBV18 | once | ASSLQRAGGYDYYEQY
TRBJ2-5 | TRBV18 | few | ASSPDRDQETQY
TRBJ2-2 | TRBV18 | NA | ASSQGLSGELF
TRBJ2-1 | TRBV7-6 | few | ASSPADSASYNEQF
TRBJ1-4 | TRBV10-2 | NA | ASSEPRGEANEKLF
TRBJ1-2 | TRBV11-2 | NA | ASSLGFGGASRINGYT
TRBJ1-5 | TRBV28 | few | ASSSTGGPSNQPQH
TRBJ1-2 | TRBV19 | medium-sized | ASSIDRGKVYGYT
TRBJ2-6 | TRBV30 | few | ACQTGSGANVLT
TRBJ1-6 | TRBV9 | NA | ASSASPGTSPSPLH
TRBJ1-6 | TRBV5-4 | NA | ASSADISYNSPLH